This TCR beta chain was captured by sequencing in a study of OX40 agonist ivuxolimab in advanced cancers. CDR1 SEHNR and CDR2 FQNEAQ come from the germline V gene (reference sequence). Deletions cut 5 bases from V and 6 bases from J, with 16 bases between. This CDR3 contains 14 residues. A remark on this clone: As yet, its antigen is unknown.

Whole-study results and caveats: At 0.1-3.0 mg/kg, partial responders had clonal expansion among the lowest observed.

TCRdb's copy holds only in-frame clones and misses some; the assay was immunoSEQ multiplex PCR. The sample has 27,000 or so clones, approximately 86% seen once. The V and J genes are TRBV7-9 and TRBJ1-2; D ambiguous. Sequenced here: CD4+ or CD8+ T cells sorted from blood, sampled in a trial of the OX40 agonist ivuxolimab. The source of this sequence is an adult with an advanced solid tumor such as melanoma, head and neck, liver or kidney cancer. DNA of the CDR3: TGTGCCAGCAGCCCAGGATTGGGCGTCGATGGCTACACCTTC. Residues: CASSPGLGVDGYTF. Full variable domain (rest looked up from reference TRBV7-9 and TRBJ1-2): DTGVSQNPRHKITKRGQNVTFRCDPISEHNRLYWYRQTLGQGPEFLTYFQNEAQLEKSRLLSDRFSAERPKGSFSTLEIQRTEQGDSAMYLCASSPGLGVDGYTFGSGTRLTVV.